This T cell receptor beta chain originates from a study of T cell changes during pregnancy in multiple sclerosis (dated by TCRdb to about 2019). Regarding the study in general: The study looked at changes in the T cell repertoire across pregnancy in women with multiple sclerosis.

The germline V gene encodes CDR1 SNHLY and CDR2 FYNNEI. The CDR3 spans 16 residues, from the cysteine through the phenylalanine. Only CDR3 DNA remains: 48 bases, in frame from the first base. The germline V and J ends show losses of 4 bases and 4 bases respectively, and no gene match explains 7 bases of the junction. Library preparation used the immunoSEQ multiplex PCR assay. In its TCRdb copy, this immuneACCESS table keeps in-frame sequences only and misses some clones. Where compared with another copy, unresolved V genes explain less than half of these, and the others have no known cause. The sample has 40,000 to 55,000 clones on record, 90% of them singletons. 0.7% of the sample lies in the top ten. On this clone itself: There is no known antigen for this receptor. No qualities accompany the bases; no much larger clone lies one base away.

The source of this sequence is a female donor with multiple sclerosis, enrolled in a pregnancy study. The V gene is TRBV2 and the J gene is TRBJ1-2; 12 nucleotides in the junction match TRBD1. Source: CD4+ T cells from peripheral blood mononuclear cells, taken before pregnancy. The nucleotides read TGTGCCAGCAGTGGGGGACAGGGGGCGAATCGCTATGGCTACACCTTC. Translated, it reads CASSGGQGANRYGYTF.